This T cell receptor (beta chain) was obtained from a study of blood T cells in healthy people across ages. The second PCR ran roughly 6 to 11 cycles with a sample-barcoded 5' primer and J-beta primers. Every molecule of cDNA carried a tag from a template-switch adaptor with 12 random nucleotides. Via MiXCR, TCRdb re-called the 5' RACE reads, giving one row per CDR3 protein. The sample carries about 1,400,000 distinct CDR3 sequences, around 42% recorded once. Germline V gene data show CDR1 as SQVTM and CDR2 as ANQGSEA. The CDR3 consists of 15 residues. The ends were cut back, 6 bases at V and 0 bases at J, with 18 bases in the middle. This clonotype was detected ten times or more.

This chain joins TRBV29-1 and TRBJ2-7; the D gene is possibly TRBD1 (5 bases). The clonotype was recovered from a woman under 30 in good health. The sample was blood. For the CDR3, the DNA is TGCAGCGTGGCCTCCGGACACCTCAACTCCTACGAGCAGTACTTC. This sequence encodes CSVASGHLNSYEQYF.